A single sample gave rise to the 18 T cell receptor beta chains below, sequenced in a study of graft-versus-host responses after intestinal transplantation. No antigen has been identified for these receptors. Only in-frame clones appear in the TCRdb table, and some are missing; sequencing was by immunoSEQ multiplex PCR. The profile covers roughly 120,000 clones, with 85% to 95% appearing a single time and roughly 3.5% taken by the ten largest. The sequencing used unstimulated CD8+ T cells sorted from spleen or lymph node cells, collected before intestinal transplant. These receptor sequences come from a human donor who received an intestinal transplant.

The chain has TRBV9 and TRBJ2-7, with D possibly matching TRBD2 (6 bases). The germline gives CDR1 SGDLS, CDR2 YYNGEE. The CDR3 is 14 residues long. V was clipped by 0 bases and J by 4 bases, with 11 bases between them. For the CDR3, the DNA is TGTGCCAGCAGCGTAGGCGTAGGAGGGTACGAGCAGTACTTC. The encoded protein is CASSVGVGGYEQYF.

The gene calls are TRBV28 and TRBJ2-1; no clear D gene. The CDR3 spans 14 residues. V lost 2 bases, J lost 6 bases, and 11 bases lay in between. Germline CDR1 is MDHEN and CDR2 is SYDVKM. The CDR3 sequence: CASSLPPPVNEQFF. CDR3 DNA: TGTGCCAGCAGTTTACCCCCACCGGTCAATGAGCAGTTCTTC.

The genes are TRBV10-3 and TRBJ2-1; perhaps TRBD1 as D (7 bases). Germline-derived CDR1 and CDR2 are ENHRY and SYGVKD. Deletions cut 2 bases from V and 2 bases from J, with 16 bases between. The CDR3 has 17 residues. The CDR3, as DNA: TGTGCCATCAGTGAGGGCTTGGAGGGGGCCCCCTACAATGAGCAGTTCTTC. It yields the protein CAISEGLEGAPYNEQFF.

The rearrangement uses TRBV28 and TRBJ2-1; no clear D gene. CDR3 length equals 12 residues. Trimming removed 3 bases from V and 9 bases from J, with 9 bases in between. Germline CDR1 is MDHEN and CDR2 is SYDVKM. CDR3 sequence: CASSFSVGEQFF. The CDR3 DNA is TGTGCCAGCAGTTTCTCGGTGGGTGAGCAGTTCTTC.

The V and J genes are TRBV5-5 and TRBJ2-2, with a weak D call TRBD2 (6 bases). This CDR3 spans 13 amino acids. The germline CDR1 and CDR2 sequences are SGHKS and YYEKEE (reference sequence). V shed 1 base and J shed 5 bases, with 6 bases lying between them. CDR3 protein: CASSLSGTGELFF. The CDR3 bases are TGTGCCAGCAGCTTGAGCGGGACCGGGGAGCTGTTTTTT. The whole variable domain, remainder taken from reference TRBV5-5 and TRBJ2-2, is DAGVTQSPTHLIKTRGQQVTLRCSPISGHKSVSWYQQVLGQGPQFIFQYYEKEERGRGNFPDRFSARQFPNYSSELNVNALLLGDSALYLCASSLSGTGELFFGEGSRLTVL.

The CDR3: CASSLVQGGNTEAFF. CDR3 DNA: TGTGCCAGCAGCTTGGTTCAGGGTGGGAACACTGAAGCTTTCTTT. The chain links TRBV5-4 to TRBJ1-1, with TRBD1 as a possible D gene (5 bases). V lost 0 bases and J lost 1, with 10 bases in between. The CDR3 is 15 residues long. CDR1 SGHNT and CDR2 YYREEE come from the germline V gene (reference sequence). Supplemented by reference TRBV5-4 and TRBJ1-1, the full variable domain reads ETGVTQSPTHLIKTRGQQVTLRCSSQSGHNTVSWYQQALGQGPQFIFQYYREEENGRGNFPPRFSGLQFPNYSSELNVNALELDDSALYLCASSLVQGGNTEAFFGQGTRLTVV.

The chain recombines TRBV9 with TRBJ2-1; D unclear. The germline CDR1 and CDR2 sequences are SGDLS and YYNGEE. This CDR3 region has 12 residues. The V end lost 3 bases, the J end lost 9 bases, and 10 bases lay between the germline ends. The CDR3 DNA is TGTGCCAGCAGCGGACTGACGATTGAGCAGTTCTTC. As protein: CASSGLTIEQFF.

The chain carries TRBV4-2 and TRBJ2-5; D could derive from TRBD1 or TRBD2 (5 bases each). The J call may be faulty, since TRBJ2-7 better matches the DNA end. CDR3 length: 13 residues. Per the germline V gene, CDR1 is LGHNA and CDR2 is YNFKEQ. For the CDR3, the DNA is TGTGCCAGCAGCCAAGATAAGGGACACGAGCAGTACTTC. Protein: CASSQDKGHEQYF.

V usage is TRBV28 and J usage is TRBJ2-5; TRBD1 agrees at 8 bases. TRBJ2-7 matches the DNA end more closely, so the J call is doubtful. CDR3 length: 15 residues. Germline CDR1 reads MDHEN; CDR2 reads SYDVKM. Here the CDR3 DNA reads TGTGCCAGCAGTTTACGGACAGGGTTGGACGGCGAGCAGTACTTC. It codes for CASSLRTGLDGEQYF.

The rearrangement joins TRBV28 to TRBJ2-2; D is uncertain. The CDR3 consists of 14 residues. V was cut by 2 bases and J by 2 bases, with 6 bases left in between. Germline V gives CDR1 MDHEN, CDR2 SYDVKM. In nucleotides, the CDR3 is TGTGCCAGCAGTTTAGCGAGAAACACCGGGGAGCTGTTTTTT. Translated: CASSLARNTGELFF.

V gene TRBV6-4 combines with J gene TRBJ2-1, with 13 bases matching TRBD2. After removal of 7 bases from V and 3 bases from J, the junction contained 9 bases not matched to a gene. Germline V gene lookup returns CDR1 MRHNA and CDR2 SNTAGT. The CDR3 length is 17 residues. CDR3 region: CASIGLAGASDYNEQFF. The CDR3 DNA reads as TGTGCCAGCATTGGACTAGCGGGAGCTTCAGACTACAATGAGCAGTTCTTC.

This clone occurred a few times. This chain links TRBV5-1 with TRBJ2-7; no clear D gene. The CDR3 is 12 amino acids. Trimming took off 4 bases at V and 2 bases at J, with 7 bases between the two ends. Germline V gene sequence: CDR1 SGHRS, CDR2 YFSETQ. The CDR3 sequence: CASSLEAYEQYF. CDR3 in DNA: TGCGCCAGCAGCCTGGAAGCCTACGAGCAGTACTTC.

This clone is a singleton in its sample. The rearrangement joins TRBV10-3 to TRBJ1-2; tentatively, D is TRBD1 (5 bases). The V end was cut by 4 bases, the J end by 3 bases, with 6 bases between. Germline V gene sequence: CDR1 ENHRY, CDR2 SYGVKD. This CDR3 is built from 12 residues. The CDR3, as DNA: TGTGCCATCAGTGCCAGGGACTATGGCTACACCTTC. Translated, it gives CAISARDYGYTF.

The chain combines TRBV4-3 with TRBJ1-3; no definite D call. The ends were cut back, 0 bases at V and 0 bases at J, with 6 bases in the middle. The CDR3 spans 15 residues. Germline CDR1 reads LGHNA; CDR2 reads YSLEER. Here the CDR3 DNA reads TGCGCCAGCAGCCAAGATCCAGACTCTGGAAACACCATATATTTT. This encodes CASSQDPDSGNTIYF.

The chain links TRBV5-1 to TRBJ2-2; the match to TRBD1 covers 12 bases. Germline trimming cut 4 bases from V and 2 bases from J; bases unmatched to any gene: 12. CDR3 size: 19 residues. Germline CDR1 and CDR2: SGHRS and YFSETQ. CDR3 protein: CASSVTPGQGASNTGELFF. The CDR3 nucleotides are TGCGCCAGCAGCGTAACACCGGGACAGGGGGCAAGTAACACCGGGGAGCTGTTTTTT.

This sequence joins TRBV27 and TRBJ2-1, with 7 bases matching TRBD2. The V gene's germline CDR1 is MNHEY and CDR2 SMNVEV (reference sequence). With 7 bases clipped from V and 4 bases from J, the junction kept 7 bases outside the gene matches. The CDR3 has 14 amino acids. The CDR3 reads CASMASGAYNEQFF. The CDR3, as DNA: TGTGCCAGCATGGCTAGCGGAGCTTACAATGAGCAGTTCTTC.

The chain recombines TRBV4-2 with TRBJ2-7, with 7 bases identical to TRBD2. Germline CDR1 LGHNA, CDR2 YNFKEQ. Trimming took 3 bases from V and 2 from J; bases not matched to a gene: 10. This CDR3 has 16 residues. The CDR3 here is CASSHVRASGAYEQYF. DNA for the CDR3: TGTGCCAGCAGCCACGTGAGGGCTAGCGGTGCCTACGAGCAGTACTTC.

The V and J genes are TRBV7-9 and TRBJ2-3, with D perhaps matching TRBD2 (6 bases). V dropped 3 bases and J dropped 2 bases, with 18 bases sitting between them. This CDR3 has 17 amino acids. Germline V lookup: CDR1 SEHNR, CDR2 FQNEAQ (reference sequence). The CDR3 is CASSFAGGAGPTDTQYF. In DNA, the CDR3 is TGTGCCAGCAGCTTCGCCGGGGGAGCGGGTCCCACAGATACGCAGTATTTT.